This T cell receptor beta chain emerged from a study of cytomegalovirus exposure and HLA in healthy donors. Across the whole study: The use of the same platform for the 130 or so validation repertoires and the roughly 680 first-cohort repertoires was reported by a later analysis. Study conclusions and caveats: Under in vitro conditions, three CMV-associated chains were confirmed as specific for CMV antigens. In the roughly 120 validation repertoires, a later analysis found that first-cohort TCR clusters tended to co-occur. Some TCR beta chains (164 of them) were listed as cytomegalovirus-associated.

Note on this clone: Its cognate antigen is unknown.

Clones were read by immunoSEQ multiplex PCR, and TCRdb kept only the in-frame ones, dropping some. The sample carries some 200,000 clones, about nine tenths recorded once. The CDR3 contains 16 residues. The V gene lost 1 base and the J gene lost 2 bases, with 12 bases spanning the gap. CDR1 is SGHNT, CDR2 YENEEA, per germline. The specimen was PBMCs. The rearrangement joins TRBV11-3 to TRBJ2-1, with D possibly TRBD2 on 6 matching bases. This receptor was obtained from a woman younger than 30 in good health and CMV-seronegative. The CDR3 region is CASSLVISGAYNEQFF. For the CDR3, the DNA is TGTGCCAGCAGCTTAGTCATTAGCGGCGCCTACAATGAGCAGTTCTTC.